The 23 T cell receptor beta chains below were found in one sample sequenced in a study of neoadjuvant anti-PD-1 for oral cavity cancer. Sequencing used immunoSEQ multiplex PCR; TCRdb keeps in-frame clones, though not all of them. The profile shows about 68,000 clones, 70% to 90% of them singletons. Documented time point: after neoadjuvant nivolumab, at surgical resection. This material consisted of PBMCs, taken after nivolumab (anti-PD-1) treatment. The receptors stem from a person aged 40 to 85 with oral cavity squamous cell carcinoma.

V gene TRBV19 combines with J gene TRBJ2-1; 7 bases are shared with TRBD1. This CDR3 region has 13 residues. The V segment lost 7 bases and the J segment 7 bases; nucleotides outside the gene matches: 7. Germline V lookup: CDR1 LNHDA, CDR2 SQIVND (reference sequence). The CDR3 region is CASKETGSNEQFF. CDR3 DNA sequence: TGTGCCAGTAAGGAGACAGGGAGTAATGAGCAGTTCTTC.

V and J are TRBV30 and TRBJ2-7; 8 bases are a match to TRBD2. The CDR3 loop spans 18 amino acids. J lost 3 bases, V lost 0 bases, and 16 bases had no gene match. Germline-derived CDR1 and CDR2 are GTSNPN and SVGIG (reference sequence). The CDR3 protein is CAWSVTRTVGGGSYEQYF. In DNA, the CDR3 is TGTGCCTGGAGTGTCACCCGGACGGTCGGCGGGGGGAGCTACGAGCAGTACTTC.

This sequence joins TRBV27 and TRBJ1-1; D is perhaps TRBD1 (5 bases). The CDR3 consists of 14 residues. Germline CDR1 MNHEY, CDR2 SMNVEV (reference sequence). V lost 9 bases and J lost 2, with 16 bases in between. The CDR3: CASSVRQLNTEAFF. CDR3 sequence (DNA): TGTGCCAGTTCGGTCCGACAGCTTAACACTGAAGCTTTCTTT.

This chain connects TRBV2 to TRBJ1-1; 7 nucleotides agree with TRBD1. Trimming removed 4 bases from V and 0 bases from J; junction bases left unmatched: 2. The CDR3 has 14 residues. Germline V CDR1 and CDR2: SNHLY, FYNNEI. The CDR3 coding sequence is TGTGCCAGCAGTGCAGGGACAGTGAACACTGAAGCTTTCTTT. It codes for CASSAGTVNTEAFF.

The chain couples TRBV11-2 to TRBJ2-7, with 14 bases aligning to TRBD2. Germline V gives CDR1 SGHAT, CDR2 FQNNGV. With V trimmed by 4 bases and J by 2 bases, 10 bases remained unmatched. This CDR3 contains 18 residues. The CDR3: CASSSPGLAGVGPYEQYF. CDR3 in DNA: TGTGCCAGCAGCTCCCCGGGACTAGCGGGAGTAGGTCCCTACGAGCAGTACTTC.

The CDR3 reads CASSETGTAISGANVLTF. The CDR3 nucleotides read TGTGCCAGCAGCGAAACCGGGACAGCCATCTCTGGGGCCAACGTCCTGACTTTC. V and J are TRBV9 and TRBJ2-6; 7 nucleotides agree with TRBD1. Trimming removed 3 bases from V and 0 bases from J; junction bases left unmatched: 9. Germline values: CDR1 SGDLS, CDR2 YYNGEE. CDR3 length: 18 residues.

V is TRBV7-8 and J is TRBJ2-3, with no clear D. The V end lost 3 bases, the J end lost 4 bases, and 17 bases lay between the germline ends. CDR3 size: 16 residues. Germline V gene lookup returns CDR1 SGHVS and CDR2 FQNEAQ. The CDR3 DNA sequence: TGTGCCAGCAGCTTCCGATTTCTAGGTCTGGCAGATACGCAGTATTTT. It specifies CASSFRFLGLADTQYF.

The chain links TRBV6-4 to TRBJ2-1; D gene unclear. V lost 6 bases and J lost 2, with 8 bases in between. The germline V gene has CDR1 MRHNA and CDR2 SNTAGT. CDR3 length: 13 residues. CDR3 DNA sequence: TGTGCCAGCAGCCGAGGCGCCTACAATGAGCAGTTCTTC. Amino acid sequence: CASSRGAYNEQFF.

This clone appeared once. CDR3 DNA: TGTGCTAGTGGTGGAGGACTCTTCTCCTACAATGAGCAGTTCTTC. It specifies CASGGGLFSYNEQFF. The V gene is TRBV12-5, the J gene TRBJ2-1; tentatively, D is TRBD2 (5 bases). The CDR3 totals 15 residues. V was clipped by 5 bases and J by 0 bases, with 11 bases between them. CDR1 and CDR2 from the germline V gene are LGHNT and FRNRAP.

V is TRBV7-6 and J is TRBJ2-3, with D maybe TRBD1 (5 bases). V lost 3 bases and J lost 0, with 10 bases in between. CDR1 and CDR2 from the germline V gene are SGHVS and FNYEAQ. The length of the CDR3 is 15 residues. As DNA, the CDR3 is TGTGCCAGCAGCTTGCAGGACAAGAGCACAGATACGCAGTATTTT. Protein sequence: CASSLQDKSTDTQYF.

The chain joins TRBV28 to TRBJ2-3, with a tentative D call TRBD2 (7 bases). The CDR3 has 16 residues. Trimming stripped 3 bases from V and 1 base from J, with 14 bases between. Germline V lookup: CDR1 MDHEN, CDR2 SYDVKM. The CDR3 DNA reads as TGTGCCAGCAGTTTGTCGGGGGGACACCGCACAGATACGCAGTATTTT. It translates to CASSLSGGHRTDTQYF. The full variable domain, its missing parts supplied by reference TRBV28 and TRBJ2-3, is DVKVTQSSRYLVKRTGEKVFLECVQDMDHENMFWYRQDPGLGLRLIYFSYDVKMKEKGDIPEGYSVSREKKERFSLILESASTNQTSMYLCASSLSGGHRTDTQYFGPGTRLTVL.

V usage is TRBV25-1 and J usage is TRBJ2-7; weak D call: TRBD2 (7 bases). Deletions cut 5 bases from V and 4 bases from J, with 18 bases between. Germline V gene lookup returns CDR1 MGHDK and CDR2 SYGVNS. CDR3 size: 15 residues. The CDR3 DNA reads as TGTGCCAGCAGTCCCCCTAGCGGAGGGGGATACGAGCAGTACTTC. Translation: CASSPPSGGGYEQYF.

A few counts support this clone. The chain carries TRBV7-9 and TRBJ2-3; 9 nucleotides align to TRBD2. Germline-derived CDR1 and CDR2 are SEHNR and FQNEAQ (reference sequence). The CDR3 runs to 15 residues. Unmatched junction bases numbered 5, after V lost 5 bases and J lost 2 bases. The CDR3 sequence is CASSMTSGNTDTQYF. The CDR3 DNA sequence: TGTGCCAGCAGCATGACTAGCGGAAACACAGATACGCAGTATTTT.

The rearrangement links TRBV10-1 to TRBJ2-3; a weak D match, TRBD1 (6 bases). Germline V gives CDR1 WNHNN, CDR2 SYGVQD (reference sequence). Trimming removed 5 bases at V and 2 bases at J, with 14 bases between. This CDR3 comprises 15 residues. CDR3 loop: CASSFETGNTDTQYF. For the CDR3, the DNA is TGCGCCAGCAGTTTCGAGACAGGAAACACAGATACGCAGTATTTT.

The chain joins TRBV6-1 to TRBJ2-1; D is uncertain. The CDR3 has 14 amino acids. Germline CDR1 MNHNS, CDR2 SASEGT. V lost 2 bases, J lost 8 bases, and 13 bases lay in between. This CDR3 reads CASSESPQRDEQFF. CDR3 nucleotides: TGTGCCAGCAGTGAATCCCCACAACGCGATGAGCAGTTCTTC.

The V and J genes are TRBV11-2 and TRBJ2-7; unclear D gene. CDR3 size: 13 residues. From germline, CDR1 is SGHAT and CDR2 FQNNGV. V was cut by 0 bases and J by 3 bases, with 6 bases left in between. The CDR3 DNA is TGTGCCAGCAGCTTAGAGGGCGGCTACGAGCAGTACTTC. Translating it yields CASSLEGGYEQYF.

This chain links TRBV7-8 with TRBJ1-2; perhaps TRBD1 as D (6 bases). V was shortened by 1 base and J by 4 bases, with 10 bases between the two germline ends. Germline lookup yields CDR1 SGHVS and CDR2 FQNEAQ. The CDR3 spans 14 residues. The chain's CDR3 is CASSLEGGFYGYTF. The CDR3 bases are TGTGCCAGCAGCTTAGAGGGGGGGTTCTATGGCTACACCTTC.

In DNA, the CDR3 is TGTGCCATCAGTGCGGGACAGGGGGCGAATGAGCAGTTCTTC. Its protein product is CAISAGQGANEQFF. The J gene is TRBJ2-1, the V gene TRBV10-3, with TRBD1 matching 12 bases. The V segment lost 4 bases and the J segment 7 bases; nucleotides outside the gene matches: 2. The germline V gene encodes CDR1 ENHRY and CDR2 SYGVKD. The CDR3 sequence is 14 residues long.

The gene calls are TRBV10-1 and TRBJ2-1; 7 bases fit TRBD2. The CDR3 is made up of 15 amino acids. J lost 1 base, V lost 4 bases, and 4 bases had no gene match. Looked up from germline, CDR1 is WNHNN and CDR2 is SYGVQD (reference sequence). The CDR3 bases are TGCGCCAGCAGTGCAGGAGCGGGGTCCTACAATGAGCAGTTCTTC. Translating gives CASSAGAGSYNEQFF.

The chain uses TRBV5-8 and TRBJ1-2; the D is unclear. The CDR3 totals 15 residues. Germline V gene lookup returns CDR1 SGHTS and CDR2 YDEGEE. V lost 6 bases to trimming and J lost 0 bases, with 15 bases between them. The CDR3, as DNA: TGTGCCAGCATCCATGAAAGGGTGGCTAACTATGGCTACACCTTC. It encodes CASIHERVANYGYTF. The whole variable domain, filled in from reference TRBV5-8 and TRBJ1-2, reads EAGVTQSPTHLIKTRGQQATLRCSPISGHTSVYWYQQALGLGLQFLLWYDEGEERNRGNFPPRFSGRQFPNYSSELNVNALELEDSALYLCASIHERVANYGYTFGSGTRLTVV.

The chain is built from TRBV6-6 and TRBJ2-5, with D tentatively TRBD2 (5 bases). CDR1 and CDR2 (germline): MNHNY, SVGAGI (reference sequence). The CDR3 totals 15 residues. The V gene lost 1 base and the J gene lost 2 bases, with 11 bases spanning the gap. The CDR3, as DNA: TGTGCCAGCAGTTACTGGACTGGCTCACAAGAGACCCAGTACTTC. Its protein product is CASSYWTGSQETQYF.

The V and J genes are TRBV7-9 and TRBJ2-3, with no clear D. V was cut by 1 base and J by 1 base, with 3 bases left in between. Per the germline V gene, CDR1 is SEHNR and CDR2 is FQNEAQ (reference sequence). This CDR3 is built from 13 residues. The CDR3 here is CASSLDGTDTQYF. CDR3 coding DNA: TGTGCCAGCAGCTTAGACGGCACAGATACGCAGTATTTT.

The chain's CDR3 is CASSHRTSGGLSGANVLTF. The CDR3 DNA follows: TGCGCCAGCAGTCACCGGACTAGCGGGGGCCTCTCTGGGGCCAACGTCCTGACTTTC. The V gene is TRBV23-1, the J gene TRBJ2-6; 13 nucleotides align to TRBD2. TRBV23-1 is classed as an ORF, of uncertain function. The length of the CDR3 is 19 residues. Germline trimming cut 3 bases from V and 0 bases from J; bases unmatched to any gene: 5.